The clone carrying this T cell receptor (beta chain) came up a few times. No antigen is known for it. Memory CD4+ cells were defined as CD4+CD45RO+CD25-. After constant-region reverse-primer amplification, full-length variable regions underwent semi-nested PCR with Nested Universal Primer A. TCRdb processed the 5' RACE reads anew with MiXCR; each CDR3 protein has one entry. The sample has 55,000 to 70,000 distinct CDR3 sequences; 25% to 30% are singletons. The study, taken as a whole, reports: Tumor Tregs overlapped most with tumor, then blood, naive CD4+ cells. Whole repertoires were not studied in the larger cohort, only one V-J beta rearrangement.

V shed 4 bases and J 0 bases; nucleotides not matched to a gene: 6. The CDR3 extends over 16 amino acids. Per the germline V gene, CDR1 is MNHEY and CDR2 is SVGAGI. Sequencing was done on a sample of tumor-infiltrating memory CD4+ T cells sorted from the breast tumor. Subset indicated: memory CD4+ T cells, CD4+CD45RO+CD25-. The chain is built from TRBV6-5 and TRBJ2-7; 10 bases map to TRBD2. The TCR sequence derives from a female donor with breast cancer. The CDR3 loop reads CASSLGSSGGSYEQYF. As DNA, the CDR3 is TGTGCCAGCAGTTTGGGCTCTAGCGGGGGCTCCTACGAGCAGTACTTC.